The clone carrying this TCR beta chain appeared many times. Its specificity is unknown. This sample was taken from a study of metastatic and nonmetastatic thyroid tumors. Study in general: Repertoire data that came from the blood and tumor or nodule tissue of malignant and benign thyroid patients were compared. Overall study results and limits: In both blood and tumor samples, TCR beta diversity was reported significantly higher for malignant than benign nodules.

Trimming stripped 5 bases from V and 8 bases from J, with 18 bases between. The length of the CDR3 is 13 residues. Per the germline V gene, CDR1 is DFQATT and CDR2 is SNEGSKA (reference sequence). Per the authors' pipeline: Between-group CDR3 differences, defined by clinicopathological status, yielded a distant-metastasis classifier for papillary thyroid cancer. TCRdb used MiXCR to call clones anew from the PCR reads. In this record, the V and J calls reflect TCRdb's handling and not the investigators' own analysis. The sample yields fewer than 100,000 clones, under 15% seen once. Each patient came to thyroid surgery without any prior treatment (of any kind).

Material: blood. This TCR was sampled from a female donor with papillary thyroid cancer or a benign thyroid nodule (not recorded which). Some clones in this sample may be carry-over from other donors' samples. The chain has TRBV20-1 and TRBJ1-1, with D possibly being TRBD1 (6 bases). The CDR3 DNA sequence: TGCAGTGCTCTCGGGCCAGGGGATGCCGAAGCTTTCTTT. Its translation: CSALGPGDAEAFF.